This T cell receptor beta chain was observed in a study of T cells expressing NK-cell markers. CDR3 length equals 16 residues. Per germline, CDR1 MDHEN and CDR2 SYDVKM. cDNA encoding TCR beta was synthesized via 5'RACE template switching incorporating UMIs. Each CDR3 protein gets one entry in TCRdb, which reprocessed the 5' RACE reads and gives no DNA. The sample data list 550,000 to 600,000 distinct CDR3 sequences. The sequence was obtained from a man between 18 and 35 years old in good health. The chain has TRBV28 and TRBJ2-3; TCRdb reports TRBD2, a call that lacks DNA to check it against. Sequencing was done on a sample of blood T cells: a sorted CD56 or NKG2C T cell subset, CD4+ or CD8+ T cells, or bulk PBMC T cells (not recorded which). The CDR3 spells CASSLTVAGAFHTQYF.